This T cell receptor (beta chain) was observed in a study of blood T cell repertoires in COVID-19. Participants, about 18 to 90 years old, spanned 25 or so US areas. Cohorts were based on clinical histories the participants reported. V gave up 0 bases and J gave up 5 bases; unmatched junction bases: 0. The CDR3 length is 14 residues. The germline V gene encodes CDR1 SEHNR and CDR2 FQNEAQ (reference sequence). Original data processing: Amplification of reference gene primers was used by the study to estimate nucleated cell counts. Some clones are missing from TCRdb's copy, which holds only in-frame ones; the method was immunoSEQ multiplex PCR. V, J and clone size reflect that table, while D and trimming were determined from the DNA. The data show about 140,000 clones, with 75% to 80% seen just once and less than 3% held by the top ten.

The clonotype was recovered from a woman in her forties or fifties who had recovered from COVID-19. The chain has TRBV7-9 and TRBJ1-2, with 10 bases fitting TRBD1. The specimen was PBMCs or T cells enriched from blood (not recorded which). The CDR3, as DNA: TGTGCCAGCAGCTTAGCGGACAGGGGGTATGGCTACACCTTC. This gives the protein CASSLADRGYGYTF.